The 26 T cell receptor beta chains presented below share a single source sample, sequenced in a study of cytomegalovirus exposure and HLA in healthy donors. A multiplex PCR was run with 60 Vbeta primers and 13 Jbeta primers. Repertoires were generated with immunoSEQ multiplex PCR, while TCRdb's copy carries only in-frame clones and drops some. This sample contains approximately 130,000 clones. Sequences were obtained from PBMCs. The receptor set was obtained from an older woman in good health and CMV-seronegative.

The chain carries TRBV28 and TRBJ2-6; D call uncertain. The CDR3 is made up of 14 amino acids. Trimming pared 10 bases from V and 0 bases from J, leaving 10 bases between. From germline, CDR1 is MDHEN and CDR2 SYDVKM. CDR3 residues: CATTEPSGANVLTF. The DNA of the CDR3 is TGTGCCACCACAGAACCCTCTGGGGCCAACGTCCTGACTTTC. The variable domain in full, with the rest retrieved from reference TRBV28 and TRBJ2-6, is DVKVTQSSRYLVKRTGEKVFLECVQDMDHENMFWYRQDPGLGLRLIYFSYDVKMKEKGDIPEGYSVSREKKERFSLILESASTNQTSMYLCATTEPSGANVLTFGAGSRLTVL.

V gene TRBV5-4 combines with J gene TRBJ2-1; the D is unclear. The CDR3 totals 13 residues. The germline V gene encodes CDR1 SGHNT and CDR2 YYREEE (reference sequence). V was pared by 0 bases and J by 4 bases, with 5 bases between. The CDR3 DNA sequence: TGTGCCAGCAGCTTGGGTTCTTACAATGAGCAGTTCTTC. Amino acids: CASSLGSYNEQFF.

The chain combines TRBV7-2 with TRBJ2-1, with D maybe TRBD2 (6 bases). Germline assignment: CDR1 SGHTA and CDR2 FQGNSA. Trimming took 3 bases from V and 4 from J, leaving 13 bases between them. CDR3 length: 15 amino acids. The DNA of the CDR3 is TGTGCCAGCAGCTTTGCCGGGAGTACGTACAATGAGCAGTTCTTC. Protein sequence: CASSFAGSTYNEQFF.

This chain connects TRBV5-1 to TRBJ2-3; 12 nucleotides agree with TRBD2. Germline V gene lookup returns CDR1 SGHRS and CDR2 YFSETQ. The CDR3 length is 17 residues. The V gene end was trimmed by 7 bases and the J gene end by 6 bases; junction bases not matched to a gene: 15. CDR3 sequence (DNA): TGCGCCAGCCAGGAAACTTCCCTAGCGGGGGGGGCGGATACGCAGTATTTT. This gives the protein CASQETSLAGGADTQYF.

The chain carries TRBV7-6 and TRBJ2-3; D might be TRBD2 (5 bases). This CDR3 has 14 amino acids. V lost 4 bases and J 2 bases, leaving 10 bases between the germline ends. Germline V lookup: CDR1 SGHVS, CDR2 FNYEAQ. CDR3 sequence: CASSSQRPTDTQYF. CDR3 in DNA: TGTGCCAGCAGCTCTCAGCGGCCCACAGATACGCAGTATTTT. The variable domain in full, with the rest retrieved from reference TRBV7-6 and TRBJ2-3, is GAGVSQSPRYKVTKRGQDVALRCDPISGHVSLYWYRQALGQGPEFLTYFNYEAQQDKSGLPNDRFSAERPEGSISTLTIQRTEQRDSAMYRCASSSQRPTDTQYFGPGTRLTVL.

This rearrangement joins TRBV28 to TRBJ2-7, with 9 positions matching TRBD1. Germline values: CDR1 MDHEN, CDR2 SYDVKM. The CDR3 totals 13 residues. The V and J ends lost 6 bases and 3 bases, in that order; junction bases with no gene match: 3. The CDR3 loop is CASRRQGGYEQYF. CDR3 bases: TGTGCCAGCAGAAGACAGGGGGGCTACGAGCAGTACTTC. Variable domain in full (rest from reference TRBV28 and TRBJ2-7): DVKVTQSSRYLVKRTGEKVFLECVQDMDHENMFWYRQDPGLGLRLIYFSYDVKMKEKGDIPEGYSVSREKKERFSLILESASTNQTSMYLCASRRQGGYEQYFGPGTRLTVT.

The chain employs TRBV11-3 and TRBJ1-5; D is undetermined. CDR1 SGHNT and CDR2 YENEEA come from the germline V gene. This CDR3 comprises 14 residues. Trimming took 9 bases from V and 3 from J, leaving 15 bases between them. The CDR3 protein is CARASRTPNQPQHF. CDR3 sequence (DNA): TGTGCCAGGGCATCCCGAACCCCCAATCAGCCCCAGCATTTT.

V and J are TRBV7-9 and TRBJ1-5, with 7 positions matching TRBD1. V gave up 5 bases and J gave up 4 bases; unmatched junction bases: 8. Looked up from germline, CDR1 is SEHNR and CDR2 is FQNEAQ (reference sequence). This CDR3 is 15 amino acids long. The CDR3 region has the DNA TGTGCCAGCAGCCCCCCCGGGACAGCTAATCAGCCCCAGCATTTT. The encoded protein is CASSPPGTANQPQHF.

The chain joins TRBV6-6 to TRBJ2-7; possible D gene TRBD2, 6 bases. V lost 8 bases, J lost 2 bases, and 16 bases lay in between. The CDR3 is made up of 14 amino acids. The V gene's germline CDR1 is MNHNY and CDR2 SVGAGI (reference sequence). CDR3 residues: CASSGGAATYEQYF. The CDR3, as DNA: TGTGCCAGCTCGGGCGGGGCAGCAACCTACGAGCAGTACTTC.

The chain combines TRBV19 with TRBJ1-1; no reliable D call. The germline V gene encodes CDR1 LNHDA and CDR2 SQIVND (reference sequence). The CDR3 totals 13 residues. The germline V and J ends were trimmed by 2 bases and 3 bases, with 7 bases remaining between them. CDR3 sequence (DNA): TGTGCCAGTAGTATAATAACAGACACTGAAGCTTTCTTT. Its protein is CASSIITDTEAFF. The whole variable domain, remainder taken from reference TRBV19 and TRBJ1-1, is DGGITQSPKYLFRKEGQNVTLSCEQNLNHDAMYWYRQDPGQGLRLIYYSQIVNDFQKGDIAEGYSVSREKKESFPLTVTSAQKNPTAFYLCASSIITDTEAFFGQGTRLTVV.

In DNA form, the CDR3 reads TGTGCCAGCAGTGGACTAGCGGGATTCTACAATGAGCAGTTCTTC. Amino acids: CASSGLAGFYNEQFF. The V gene is TRBV2, the J gene TRBJ2-1; 11 bases line up with TRBD2. CDR3 length equals 15 residues. V lost 4 bases, J lost 3 bases, and 2 bases stayed unmatched. The germline CDR1 and CDR2 sequences are SNHLY and FYNNEI.

The J gene is TRBJ2-1, the V gene TRBV5-1; TRBD2 agrees at 12 bases. The CDR3 length is 20 residues. J was trimmed by 4 bases and V by 0 bases; bases with no gene match: 14. CDR1 SGHRS and CDR2 YFSETQ come from the germline V gene. The CDR3 loop reads CASSLARASGGDPLYNEQFF. The CDR3 DNA reads TGCGCCAGCAGCTTGGCTAGGGCTAGCGGGGGGGACCCACTTTACAATGAGCAGTTCTTC.

J is TRBJ1-2 and V is TRBV27; tentatively, D is TRBD1 (5 bases). V was shortened by 2 bases and J by 5 bases, with 12 bases between the two germline ends. Germline values: CDR1 MNHEY, CDR2 SMNVEV (reference sequence). The CDR3 contains 14 residues. The CDR3: CASSLRAGHYGYTF. CDR3 sequence (DNA): TGTGCCAGCAGTTTAAGGGCAGGGCATTATGGCTACACCTTC.

V is TRBV28 and J is TRBJ1-1, with D maybe TRBD1 (6 bases). V was pared by 4 bases and J by 1 base, with 16 bases between. Germline V gene lookup returns CDR1 MDHEN and CDR2 SYDVKM. CDR3 size: 16 residues. CDR3 region: CASSSPQGLRNTEAFF. The CDR3 DNA sequence: TGTGCCAGCAGTTCCCCCCAGGGGCTTCGGAACACTGAAGCTTTCTTT.

This rearrangement joins TRBV6-5 to TRBJ2-7, with 10 bases lining up with TRBD1. V lost 1 base, J lost 5 bases, and 5 bases stayed unmatched. CDR1 is MNHEY and CDR2 is SVGAGI in the germline V gene. This CDR3 comprises 15 residues. CDR3 in DNA: TGTGCCAGCAGTTACTACGGGGGACAGGGGCACGAGCAGTACTTC. As protein: CASSYYGGQGHEQYF.

The chain uses TRBV10-3 and TRBJ2-7; D perhaps matches TRBD1 (6 bases). From germline, CDR1 is ENHRY and CDR2 SYGVKD. The CDR3 is made up of 13 amino acids. Trimming took off 6 bases at V and 4 bases at J, with 13 bases between the two ends. The CDR3 protein is CAIRDSQGYEQYF. CDR3 in DNA: TGTGCCATCAGGGATTCACAGGGTTACGAGCAGTACTTC.

The CDR3 bases are TGTGCCAGCACCCCGGCCGGGACAGGGGAGAGGATCGGTGAAAAACTGTTTTTT. It specifies CASTPAGTGERIGEKLFF. The rearrangement uses TRBV2 and TRBJ1-4; 10 bases line up with TRBD1. CDR1 and CDR2 (germline): SNHLY, FYNNEI. V trimming: 7 bases; J trimming: 7 bases; junction bases outside the gene matches: 18. The CDR3 has 18 amino acids.

This chain connects TRBV2 to TRBJ2-3, with a tentative D call TRBD2 (6 bases). CDR3 length: 14 residues. Germline V lookup: CDR1 SNHLY, CDR2 FYNNEI. V lost 5 bases and J 1 base, leaving 10 bases between the germline ends. The CDR3 reads CASSRSGGTDTQYF. CDR3 coding DNA: TGTGCCAGCAGTAGGTCGGGGGGCACAGATACGCAGTATTTT.

This chain links TRBV6-1 with TRBJ1-5; possibly TRBD1 for D (6 bases). In germline, CDR1 is MNHNS, CDR2 SASEGT. The CDR3 runs 14 residues. V was clipped by 3 bases and J by 6 bases, with 12 bases between them. In DNA form, the CDR3 reads TGTGCCAGCAGTGACCAGGGGTTCGGTCAGCCCCAGCATTTT. Encoded protein: CASSDQGFGQPQHF.

The chain couples TRBV27 to TRBJ2-2; TRBD2 aligns across 14 bases. Germline V gene lookup returns CDR1 MNHEY and CDR2 SMNVEV (reference sequence). The CDR3 has 15 residues. With 2 bases clipped from V and 7 bases from J, the junction kept 0 bases outside the gene matches. CDR3 loop: CASSLGTSGGGELFF. DNA for the CDR3: TGTGCCAGCAGTTTAGGGACTAGCGGGGGCGGGGAGCTGTTTTTT.

The chain carries TRBV6-1 and TRBJ2-1; 8 nucleotides match TRBD1. The CDR3 spans 12 residues. V lost 3 bases, J lost 10 bases, and 2 bases stayed unmatched. The germline CDR1 and CDR2 sequences are MNHNS and SASEGT. CDR3 sequence: CASSDDRGEQFF. In DNA, the CDR3 is TGTGCCAGCAGTGACGACAGGGGAGAGCAGTTCTTC.

The rearrangement links TRBV19 to TRBJ1-2; no clear D gene. V was clipped by 8 bases and J by 0 bases, with 10 bases between them. The CDR3 has 13 amino acids. Germline loops: CDR1 LNHDA, CDR2 SQIVND (reference sequence). The CDR3 DNA sequence: TGTGCCAGTGGGCCGAACCCTAACTATGGCTACACCTTC. The encoded protein is CASGPNPNYGYTF.

V gene TRBV2 combines with J gene TRBJ1-1; 8 bases agree with TRBD1. Trimming at V came to 3 bases and at J to 6 bases, leaving 3 bases not matched to a gene. Germline V gene sequence: CDR1 SNHLY, CDR2 FYNNEI. This CDR3 contains 13 residues. The CDR3 sequence is CASSEDRDAEAFF. Here the CDR3 DNA reads TGTGCCAGCAGTGAGGACAGGGACGCTGAAGCTTTCTTT.

The J gene is TRBJ2-3, the V gene TRBV5-8, with D possibly matching TRBD2 (5 bases). CDR1 is SGHTS, CDR2 YDEGEE, per germline. The V gene lost 0 bases and the J gene lost 3 bases, with 5 bases spanning the gap. The CDR3 runs to 13 residues. CDR3 region: CASSLAGTDTQYF. The CDR3 DNA is TGTGCCAGCAGCTTGGCGGGGACAGATACGCAGTATTTT. Filled out from reference TRBV5-8 and TRBJ2-3, the complete variable domain reads EAGVTQSPTHLIKTRGQQATLRCSPISGHTSVYWYQQALGLGLQFLLWYDEGEERNRGNFPPRFSGRQFPNYSSELNVNALELEDSALYLCASSLAGTDTQYFGPGTRLTVL.

The rearrangement links TRBV5-1 to TRBJ1-4, with unresolved D. Trimming removed 5 bases at V and 0 bases at J, with 11 bases between. The CDR3 spans 15 residues. CDR1 and CDR2 (germline): SGHRS, YFSETQ. Here the CDR3 reads CASSAQDATNEKLFF. For the CDR3, the DNA is TGCGCCAGCAGTGCGCAGGATGCAACTAATGAAAAACTGTTTTTT.

CDR3: CASSGVSGGYQRLNQPQHF. The CDR3 region has the DNA TGTGCCAGTAGTGGCGTCTCGGGGGGTTATCAGAGACTCAATCAGCCCCAGCATTTT. This sequence joins TRBV19 and TRBJ1-5; possible D gene TRBD1, 5 bases. V lost 5 bases and J 3 bases, leaving 26 bases between the germline ends. The germline V gene has CDR1 LNHDA and CDR2 SQIVND (reference sequence). This CDR3 spans 19 amino acids.